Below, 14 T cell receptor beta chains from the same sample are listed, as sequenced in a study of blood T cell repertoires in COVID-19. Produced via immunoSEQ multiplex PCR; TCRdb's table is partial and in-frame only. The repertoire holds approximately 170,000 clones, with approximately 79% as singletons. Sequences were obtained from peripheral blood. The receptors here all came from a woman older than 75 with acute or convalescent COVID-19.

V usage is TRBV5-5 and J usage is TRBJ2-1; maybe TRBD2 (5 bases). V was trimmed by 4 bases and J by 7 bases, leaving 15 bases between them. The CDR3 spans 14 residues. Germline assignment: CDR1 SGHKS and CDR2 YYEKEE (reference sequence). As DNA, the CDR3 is TGTGCCAGCAGCCTGGGGATCTGGGAGAATGAGCAGTTCTTC. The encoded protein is CASSLGIWENEQFF.

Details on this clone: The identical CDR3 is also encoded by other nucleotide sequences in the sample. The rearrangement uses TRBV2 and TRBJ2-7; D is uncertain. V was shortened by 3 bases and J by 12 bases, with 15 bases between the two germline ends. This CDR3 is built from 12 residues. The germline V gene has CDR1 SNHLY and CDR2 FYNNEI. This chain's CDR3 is CASSDENRGLYF. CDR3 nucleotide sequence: TGTGCCAGCAGTGACGAGAACCGAGGTCTGTACTTC.

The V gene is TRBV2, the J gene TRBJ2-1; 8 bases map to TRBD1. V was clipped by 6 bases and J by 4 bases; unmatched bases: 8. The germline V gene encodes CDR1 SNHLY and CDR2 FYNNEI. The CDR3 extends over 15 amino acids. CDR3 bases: TGTGCCAGCAGGACAGACAGGGGCCGATACAATGAGCAGTTCTTC. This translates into CASRTDRGRYNEQFF.

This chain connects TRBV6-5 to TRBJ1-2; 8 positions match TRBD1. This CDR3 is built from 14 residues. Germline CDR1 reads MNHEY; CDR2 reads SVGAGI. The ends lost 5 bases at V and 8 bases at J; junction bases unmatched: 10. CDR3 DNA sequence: TGTGCCAGCAGTACCCCGACAGGGGTTGGAGGCTACACCTTC. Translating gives CASSTPTGVGGYTF.

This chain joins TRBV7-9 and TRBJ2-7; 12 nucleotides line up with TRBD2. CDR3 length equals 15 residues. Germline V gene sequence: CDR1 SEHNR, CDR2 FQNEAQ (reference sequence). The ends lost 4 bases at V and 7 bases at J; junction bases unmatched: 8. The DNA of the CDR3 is TGTGCCAGCAGCTCAGCTAGCGGGGGGGCTTGGGAGCAGTACTTC. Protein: CASSSASGGAWEQYF.

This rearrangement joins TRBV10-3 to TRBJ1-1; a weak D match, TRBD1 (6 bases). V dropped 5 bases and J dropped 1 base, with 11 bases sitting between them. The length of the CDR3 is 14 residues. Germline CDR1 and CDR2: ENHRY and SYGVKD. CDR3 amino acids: CAISIDRQNTEAFF. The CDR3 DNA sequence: TGTGCCATCAGTATAGACAGGCAGAACACTGAAGCTTTCTTT.

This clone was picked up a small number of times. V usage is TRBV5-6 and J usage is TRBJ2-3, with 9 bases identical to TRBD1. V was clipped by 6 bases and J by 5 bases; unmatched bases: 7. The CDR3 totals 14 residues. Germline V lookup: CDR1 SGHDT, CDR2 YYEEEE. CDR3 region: CASTRTGDQDTQYF. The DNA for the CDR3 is TGTGCCAGCACCCGGACAGGGGACCAAGATACGCAGTATTTT.

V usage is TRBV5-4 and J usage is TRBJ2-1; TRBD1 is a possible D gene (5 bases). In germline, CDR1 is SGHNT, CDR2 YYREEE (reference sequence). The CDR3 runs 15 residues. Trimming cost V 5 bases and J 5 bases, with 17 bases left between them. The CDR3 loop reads CASSTGLGGNNEQFF. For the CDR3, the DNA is TGTGCCAGCAGTACAGGATTGGGTGGTAACAATGAGCAGTTCTTC.

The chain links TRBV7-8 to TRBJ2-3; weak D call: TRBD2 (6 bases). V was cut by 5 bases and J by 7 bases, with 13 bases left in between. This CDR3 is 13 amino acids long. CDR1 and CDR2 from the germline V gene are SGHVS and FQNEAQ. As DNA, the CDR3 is TGTGCCAGCAGCATCGCGGGGCAAAATACGCAGTATTTT. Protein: CASSIAGQNTQYF. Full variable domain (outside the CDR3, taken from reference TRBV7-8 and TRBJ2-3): GAGVSQSPRYKVAKRGQDVALRCDPISGHVSLFWYQQALGQGPEFLTYFQNEAQLDKSGLPSDRFFAERPEGSVSTLKIQRTQQEDSAVYLCASSIAGQNTQYFGPGTRLTVL.

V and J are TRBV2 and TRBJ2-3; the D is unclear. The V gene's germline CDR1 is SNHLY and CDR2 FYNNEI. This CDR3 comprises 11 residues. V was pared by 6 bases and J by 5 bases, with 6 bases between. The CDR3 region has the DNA TGTGCCAGCAGCGAGTTAGATACGCAGTATTTT. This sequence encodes CASSELDTQYF.

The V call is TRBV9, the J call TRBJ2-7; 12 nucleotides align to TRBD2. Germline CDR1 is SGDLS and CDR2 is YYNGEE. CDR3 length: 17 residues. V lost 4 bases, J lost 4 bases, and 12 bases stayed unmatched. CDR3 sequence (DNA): TGTGCCAGCAGCAGGACTAGCGGGGCCTCCTTGCCTTACGAGCAGTACTTC. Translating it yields CASSRTSGASLPYEQYF.

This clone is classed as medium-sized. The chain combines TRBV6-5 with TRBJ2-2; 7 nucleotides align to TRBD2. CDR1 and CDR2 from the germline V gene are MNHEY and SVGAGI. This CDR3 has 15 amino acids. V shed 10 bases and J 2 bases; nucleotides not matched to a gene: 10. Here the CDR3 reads CATQAGGGNTGELFF. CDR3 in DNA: TGTGCCACCCAGGCGGGCGGGGGTAACACCGGGGAGCTGTTTTTT.

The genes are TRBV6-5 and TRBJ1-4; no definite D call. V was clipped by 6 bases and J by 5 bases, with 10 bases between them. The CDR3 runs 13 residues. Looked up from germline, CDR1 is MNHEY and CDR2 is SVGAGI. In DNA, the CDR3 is TGTGCCAGCAGACGGACTCTCAATGAAAAACTGTTTTTT. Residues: CASRRTLNEKLFF.

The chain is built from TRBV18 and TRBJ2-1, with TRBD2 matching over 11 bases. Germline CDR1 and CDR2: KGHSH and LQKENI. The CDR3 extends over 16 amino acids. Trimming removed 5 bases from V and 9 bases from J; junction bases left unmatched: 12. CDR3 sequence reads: CASSSVAGGPFGEQFF. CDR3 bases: TGTGCCAGCTCATCAGTAGCGGGGGGGCCGTTTGGTGAGCAGTTCTTC.